This TCR beta chain was retrieved from a study of blood T cells in healthy people across ages. General study results and limits: TCR beta diversity correlated strongly with naive T cell percentage. Unknown CMV status may confound age-related changes in expanded clones.

The CDR3 contains 15 residues. Germline assignment: CDR1 SGDLS and CDR2 YYNGEE. The V end lost 0 bases, the J end lost 0 bases, and 9 bases lay between the germline ends. Concerning this clonotype itself: What it binds is unknown.

A sample-barcoded 5' primer and a J-beta primer mix were used in a second PCR of about 7 to 11 cycles. TCRdb processed the 5' RACE reads anew with MiXCR; each CDR3 protein has one entry. The sample carries 550,000 to 800,000 distinct CDR3 sequences, about 32% recorded once. The receptor's source is an elderly woman in good health. The sample consisted of blood. This chain links TRBV9 with TRBJ1-1, with D hard to call. Here the CDR3 reads CASSVASEMNTEAFF. The CDR3 nucleotides read TGTGCCAGCAGCGTAGCTTCAGAGATGAACACTGAAGCTTTCTTT.